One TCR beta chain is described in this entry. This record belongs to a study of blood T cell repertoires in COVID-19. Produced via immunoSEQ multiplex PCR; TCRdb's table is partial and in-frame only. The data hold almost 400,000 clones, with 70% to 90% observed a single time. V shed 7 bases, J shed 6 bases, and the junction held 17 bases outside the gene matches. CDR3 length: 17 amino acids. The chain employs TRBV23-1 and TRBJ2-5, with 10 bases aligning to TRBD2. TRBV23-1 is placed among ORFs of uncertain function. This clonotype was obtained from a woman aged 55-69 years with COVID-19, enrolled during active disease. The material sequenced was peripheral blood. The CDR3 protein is CASITQTAGGAHKTQYF. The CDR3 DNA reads TGCGCCAGCATTACTCAAACAGCGGGGGGGGCTCACAAGACCCAGTACTTC.